The sequence of this TCR beta chain was determined in a study of cytotoxic CD8 clonotypes in ibrutinib-treated CLL. Trimming shortened V by 3 bases and J by 5 bases, and 13 bases separated the two germline ends. CDR1 is LNHDA, CDR2 SQIVND, per germline (reference sequence). This CDR3 spans 15 amino acids. Sequenced by immunoSEQ multiplex PCR; TCRdb stores in-frame clones only, minus some. The repertoire includes roughly 180,000 clones, about 80% of them detected once, and 3.5% to 5.5% sits in the top ten. Sequencing was performed on PBMCs, taken after 24 months of ibrutinib treatment. This TCR was recovered from a human donor with chronic lymphocytic leukemia. V is TRBV19 and J is TRBJ1-4; unclear D gene. CDR3 loop: CASSIRGAVNEKLFF. The DNA for the CDR3 is TGTGCCAGTAGTATTCGGGGAGCCGTAAATGAAAAACTGTTTTTT.